The 14 T cell receptor beta chains below come from one sample, sequenced in a study of cytomegalovirus exposure and HLA in healthy donors. 13 Jbeta primers and 60 Vbeta primers were used for the PCR. Some clones are missing from TCRdb's copy, which holds only in-frame ones; the method was immunoSEQ multiplex PCR. The repertoire holds about 85,000 clones, with roughly three fifths as singletons. Sequencing input: PBMCs. The receptors originated from a man aged 25 to 45 in good health and CMV-seronegative.

V usage is TRBV6-4 and J usage is TRBJ2-1; 13 bases are shared with TRBD2. With 6 bases clipped from V and 7 bases from J, the junction kept 6 bases outside the gene matches. This CDR3 spans 15 amino acids. The V gene's germline CDR1 is MRHNA and CDR2 SNTAGT. As DNA, the CDR3 is TGTGCCAGCAGGTCACTAGCGGGGGGGCAGAATGAGCAGTTCTTC. Translated, it gives CASRSLAGGQNEQFF.

The rearrangement links TRBV18 to TRBJ2-7; weak D call: TRBD2 (5 bases). The CDR3 runs 14 residues. V gave up 3 bases and J gave up 5 bases, with 14 bases separating them. Germline lookup yields CDR1 KGHSH and CDR2 LQKENI. CDR3 in amino acids: CASSPFGLFDEQYF. CDR3 coding DNA: TGTGCCAGCTCACCGTTCGGACTCTTTGACGAGCAGTACTTC. Looking up the rest from reference TRBV18 and TRBJ2-7 gives the full variable domain: NAGVMQNPRHLVRRRGQEARLRCSPMKGHSHVYWYRQLPEEGLKFMVYLQKENIIDESGMPKERFSAEFPKEGPSILRIQQVVRGDSAAYFCASSPFGLFDEQYFGPGTRLTVT.

This clone was observed a few times. This chain joins TRBV9 and TRBJ2-1; D is perhaps TRBD2 (5 bases). The V and J ends lost 4 bases and 6 bases respectively, with 17 bases between them. The CDR3 contains 15 residues. The V gene's germline CDR1 is SGDLS and CDR2 YYNGEE. CDR3 region: CASSPPGVGSNEQFF. CDR3 DNA sequence: TGTGCCAGCAGCCCACCTGGCGTGGGGAGCAATGAGCAGTTCTTC.

The chain combines TRBV5-1 with TRBJ2-7, with D tentatively TRBD2 (6 bases). The CDR3 is 16 amino acids. V dropped 0 bases and J dropped 2 bases, with 15 bases sitting between them. CDR1 SGHRS and CDR2 YFSETQ come from the germline V gene. CDR3 sequence reads: CASSLGLGSSTYEQYF. The CDR3 coding sequence is TGCGCCAGCAGCTTGGGTCTCGGGAGTTCAACCTACGAGCAGTACTTC.

The chain recombines TRBV7-2 with TRBJ2-1; TRBD1 might be the D (6 bases). The length of the CDR3 is 19 residues. Germline CDR1 reads SGHTA; CDR2 reads FQGNSA. Trimming stripped 0 bases from V and 4 bases from J, with 22 bases between. CDR3: CASSLAKTGRESIYNEQFF. CDR3 coding DNA: TGTGCCAGCAGCTTAGCGAAGACAGGCAGGGAGTCTATTTACAATGAGCAGTTCTTC. Drawing the rest from reference TRBV7-2 and TRBJ2-1, the complete variable domain is GAGVSQSPSNKVTEKGKDVELRCDPISGHTALYWYRQSLGQGLEFLIYFQGNSAPDKSGLPSDRFSAERTGGSVSTLTIQRTQQEDSAVYLCASSLAKTGRESIYNEQFFGPGTRLTVL.

A note on this clone: The CDR3 ends on some other residue instead of the conserved phenylalanine or tryptophan, so this is likely a read error. The chain employs TRBV7-9 and TRBJ2-7; 10 bases fit TRBD2. This CDR3 comprises 14 residues. The germline gives CDR1 SEHNR, CDR2 FQNEAQ (reference sequence). V lost 1 base and J lost 5; bases outside the gene matches: 2. The CDR3 here is CASSLGGLANEQYL. DNA for the CDR3: TGTGCCAGCAGCTTAGGGGGACTAGCGAACGAGCAGTACCTC.

V usage is TRBV19 and J usage is TRBJ2-4; D unresolved. With 5 bases removed from V and 7 bases from J, the gap between germline ends came to 15 bases. This CDR3 is 14 amino acids long. From germline, CDR1 is LNHDA and CDR2 SQIVND (reference sequence). The CDR3 region has the DNA TGTGCCAGTAGTCCCATGGTGAGCGTGAACATTCAGTACTTC. Translating it yields CASSPMVSVNIQYF.

The chain employs TRBV7-6 and TRBJ1-4; D call uncertain. This CDR3 is 15 amino acids long. Trimming took off 1 base at V and 4 bases at J, with 10 bases between the two ends. The germline V gene has CDR1 SGHVS and CDR2 FNYEAQ. CDR3 in amino acids: CASSLVVGSNEKLFF. The CDR3 nucleotides are TGTGCCAGCAGCTTAGTAGTGGGGAGTAATGAAAAACTGTTTTTT.

This clone was seen a handful of times. The chain employs TRBV9 and TRBJ2-1; 8 bases are shared with TRBD1. V dropped 3 bases and J dropped 10; count of bases not matched to a gene: 21. CDR1 is SGDLS, CDR2 YYNGEE, per germline. The CDR3 has 18 amino acids. The CDR3 DNA is TGTGCCAGCAGCGCTACCGCCGCCACGGACAGGGTGAGGGTCGAGCAGTTCTTC. Translation gives CASSATAATDRVRVEQFF.

The rearrangement links TRBV7-9 to TRBJ2-5, with 8 nucleotides matching TRBD1. Judging by the DNA end, TRBJ2-7 fits better; the J call may be wrong. CDR3 size: 13 residues. Germline V gene lookup returns CDR1 SEHNR and CDR2 FQNEAQ (reference sequence). CDR3 protein: CASSWTGFYEQYF. CDR3 DNA: TGTGCCAGCAGCTGGACAGGGTTTTACGAGCAGTACTTC.

In its sample, this clone was seen once. This chain uses TRBV4-1 with TRBJ2-7; 10 bases match TRBD2. In germline, CDR1 is MGHRA, CDR2 YSYEKL. The CDR3 consists of 16 residues. After removal of 4 bases from V and 3 bases from J, the junction contained 9 bases not matched to a gene. CDR3 residues: CASSPDSGRALYEQYF. The CDR3 nucleotides read TGCGCCAGCAGCCCAGACAGCGGGAGGGCCCTCTACGAGCAGTACTTC.

The genes are TRBV12-5 and TRBJ1-2; tentative D call: TRBD1 (5 bases). Germline V gives CDR1 LGHNT, CDR2 FRNRAP. With 1 base removed from V and 8 bases from J, the gap between germline ends came to 11 bases. The CDR3 spans 13 residues. CDR3 sequence (DNA): TGTGCTAGTGGTTTGGCCCCGGGGGACGGCTACACCTTC. This sequence encodes CASGLAPGDGYTF.

This chain joins TRBV5-4 and TRBJ1-2, with D unclear. V was cut by 0 bases and J by 7 bases, with 13 bases left in between. This CDR3 has 14 residues. Per germline, CDR1 SGHNT and CDR2 YYREEE (reference sequence). In DNA form, the CDR3 reads TGTGCCAGCAGCTTGGGAGGGATCCGGGGTGGCTACACCTTC. It is translated as CASSLGGIRGGYTF.

The chain links TRBV5-4 to TRBJ1-6, with 10 bases fitting TRBD1. The germline CDR1 and CDR2 sequences are SGHNT and YYREEE (reference sequence). This CDR3 has 16 amino acids. J lost 9 bases, V lost 4 bases, and 10 bases had no gene match. For the CDR3, the DNA is TGTGCCAGCAGCCCGACAGGGGGCCTCGGGGGTTCACCCCTCCACTTT. It specifies CASSPTGGLGGSPLHF.